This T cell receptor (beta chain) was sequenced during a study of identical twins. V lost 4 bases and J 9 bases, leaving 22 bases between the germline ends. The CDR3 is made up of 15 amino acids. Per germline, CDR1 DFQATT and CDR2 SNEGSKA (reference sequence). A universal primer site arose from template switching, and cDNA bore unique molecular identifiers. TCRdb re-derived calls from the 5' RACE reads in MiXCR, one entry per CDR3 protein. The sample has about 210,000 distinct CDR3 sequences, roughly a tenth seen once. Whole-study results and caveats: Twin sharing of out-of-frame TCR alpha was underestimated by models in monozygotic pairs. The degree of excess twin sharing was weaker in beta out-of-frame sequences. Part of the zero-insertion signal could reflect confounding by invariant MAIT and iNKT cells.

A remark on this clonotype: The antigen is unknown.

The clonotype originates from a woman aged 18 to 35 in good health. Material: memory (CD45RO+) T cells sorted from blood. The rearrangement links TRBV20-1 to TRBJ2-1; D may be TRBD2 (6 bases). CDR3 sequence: CSATEKPGGTGEQFF. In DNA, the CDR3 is TGCAGTGCTACAGAAAAACCCGGGGGTACTGGTGAGCAGTTCTTC.